The 24 T cell receptor beta chains listed next were all sequenced from one sample in a study of breast tumors, draining lymph nodes, adjacent tissues. Breast cancer patients provided tissue from their axillary draining lymph nodes. TCRdb re-called the multiplex PCR reads through MiXCR, storing one row per CDR3 protein. Of about 110,000 distinct CDR3 sequences listed, around 30% are singletons. The sequencing sample was made of axillary lymph node tissue. The source of these receptors is a female donor with breast cancer. Some clones in this sample may be carry-over from other donors' samples.

This clonotype was counted many times. V usage is TRBV9 and J usage is TRBJ2-5, with TRBD2 identical over 11 bases. V lost 0 bases to trimming and J lost 1 base; unmatched junction nucleotides: 2. The CDR3 spans 16 residues. CDR1 is SGDLS, CDR2 YYNGEE, per germline. The CDR3, as DNA: TGTGCCAGCAGCGTAGCTACTAGCGGGAGCCAAGAGACCCAGTACTTC. As protein: CASSVATSGSQETQYF.

This clonotype was observed at least ten times. J is TRBJ2-5 and V is TRBV4-1; 7 bases agree with TRBD1. Germline V CDR1 and CDR2: MGHRA, YSYEKL. The CDR3 loop spans 14 amino acids. V lost 1 base to trimming and J lost 1 base; unmatched junction nucleotides: 0. The CDR3 loop is CASSQGDSQETQYF. The CDR3 region has the DNA TGCGCCAGCAGCCAAGGGGACAGCCAAGAGACCCAGTACTTC.

This clonotype was seen repeatedly, ten times or more. V and J are TRBV2 and TRBJ2-5; D unclear. V shed 3 bases and J shed 0 bases, with 8 bases lying between them. The CDR3 has 14 residues. Germline loops: CDR1 SNHLY, CDR2 FYNNEI. Written as DNA, the CDR3 is TGTGCCAGCAGTGATCTGTCGTACCAAGAGACCCAGTACTTC. Translated, it gives CASSDLSYQETQYF.

The CDR3 loop is CSASWTVYNEQFF. CDR3 nucleotides: TGCAGTGCTAGTTGGACTGTGTACAATGAGCAGTTCTTC. The V and J genes are TRBV20-1 and TRBJ2-1, with D maybe TRBD2 (5 bases). Germline lookup yields CDR1 DFQATT and CDR2 SNEGSKA (reference sequence). Trimming took off 3 bases at V and 4 bases at J, with 10 bases between the two ends. This CDR3 is 13 amino acids long.

This clonotype came up many times. The rearrangement joins TRBV7-3 to TRBJ1-1; no clear D gene. Trimming stripped 2 bases from V and 10 bases from J, with 14 bases between. The V gene's germline CDR1 is SGHTA and CDR2 FQGTGA. This CDR3 comprises 13 residues. CDR3 DNA: TGTGCCAGCAGCTTAGGTGAGAGAGGGAGAGCTTTCTTT. It translates to CASSLGERGRAFF.

There are many counts of this clonotype. V and J are TRBV6-2 or TRBV6-3 and TRBJ2-3; D unresolved. The CDR3 spans 16 residues. Germline CDR1 is MNHEY and CDR2 is SVGEGT. Trimming shortened V by 5 bases and J by 1 base, and 16 bases separated the two germline ends. The CDR3 loop is CASSRHLTGGTDTQYF. CDR3 DNA sequence: TGTGCCAGCAGTCGCCACTTGACGGGTGGCACAGATACGCAGTATTTT.

Details on this clonotype: This may be a read error: a much more frequent sequence differs by one nucleotide. This rearrangement joins TRBV20-1 to TRBJ2-7, with D perhaps matching TRBD2 (5 bases). V lost 7 bases and J 6 bases, leaving 22 bases between the germline ends. This CDR3 is 14 amino acids long. Germline V gene lookup returns CDR1 DFQATT and CDR2 SNEGSKA (reference sequence). The CDR3 loop is CSGNVPRVAPEQYF. The CDR3, as DNA: TGCAGTGGAAACGTCCCGAGGGTTGCCCCCGAGCAGTACTTC.

This clonotype was seen ten or more times. V gene TRBV9 combines with J gene TRBJ1-5, with 8 positions matching TRBD1. The CDR3 contains 16 residues. V gave up 3 bases and J gave up 6 bases; unmatched junction bases: 11. Germline V gene sequence: CDR1 SGDLS, CDR2 YYNGEE. The CDR3 is CASSGGGQGQFQPQHF. The CDR3 bases are TGTGCCAGCAGCGGAGGCGGACAGGGTCAATTTCAGCCCCAGCATTTT.

This clonotype was counted many times. The chain carries TRBV20-1 and TRBJ2-3; possibly TRBD2 for D (6 bases). CDR1 and CDR2 from the germline V gene are DFQATT and SNEGSKA (reference sequence). V lost 5 bases to trimming and J lost 1 base, with 13 bases between them. The CDR3 covers 14 residues. The CDR3 loop reads CSALHPGGTDTQYF. The CDR3 DNA follows: TGCAGTGCTCTCCACCCGGGGGGCACAGATACGCAGTATTTT.

This clonotype was counted at least ten times. The V gene is TRBV2, the J gene TRBJ2-7; 10 positions agree with TRBD1. Germline CDR1 reads SNHLY; CDR2 reads FYNNEI. The J segment lost 7 bases and the V segment lost 6 bases, leaving 15 bases of the junction unmatched. This CDR3 is 16 amino acids long. The CDR3 DNA reads TGTGCCAGCAGCCTCAGGTGGCGACAGGGGGCGAGAGAGCAGTACTTC. Its protein is CASSLRWRQGAREQYF.

This clonotype occurred many times. J is TRBJ2-1 and V is TRBV5-1; the D is unclear. CDR1 and CDR2 (germline): SGHRS, YFSETQ. This CDR3 spans 16 amino acids. V dropped 0 bases and J dropped 11 bases, with 21 bases sitting between them. The CDR3 protein is CASSLEGVRPFGKQFF. In DNA, the CDR3 is TGCGCCAGCAGCTTGGAGGGCGTCAGGCCCTTTGGGAAGCAGTTCTTC.

This chain joins TRBV10-3 and TRBJ2-5; 11 bases align to TRBD2. The CDR3 extends over 16 amino acids. With V trimmed by 6 bases and J by 0 bases, 6 bases remained unmatched. Germline loops: CDR1 ENHRY, CDR2 SYGVKD. This CDR3 is CAIRNPSGRNQETQYF. The CDR3 DNA follows: TGTGCCATCAGGAACCCTAGCGGGAGGAACCAAGAGACCCAGTACTTC.

Details on this clonotype: No DNA is shown, since the ends of the CDR3 on it are uncertain; the CDR3 is the one TCRdb lists. V usage is TRBV20-1 and J usage is TRBJ1-3; TRBD1, the table's D call, lacks a check against the DNA. Germline V lookup: CDR1 DFQATT, CDR2 SNEGSKA (reference sequence). The CDR3 is made up of 21 amino acids, end residues included. This chain's CDR3 is CSARAGQGWTEAFFGQGTIYF.

This clonotype was seen ten or more times. CDR3 sequence reads: CASSSRQNSNQPQHF. CDR3 coding DNA: TGTGCCAGCAGTTCCCGACAGAATAGCAATCAGCCCCAGCATTTT. The rearrangement links TRBV28 to TRBJ1-5; D is perhaps TRBD1 (5 bases). Germline loops: CDR1 MDHEN, CDR2 SYDVKM. Trimming shortened V by 4 bases and J by 0 bases, and 10 bases separated the two germline ends. The CDR3 sequence is 15 residues long.

This clonotype was counted at least ten times. The J gene is TRBJ2-5, the V gene TRBV7-9; the match to TRBD1 covers 8 bases. The V gene end was trimmed by 0 bases and the J gene end by 4 bases; junction bases not matched to a gene: 7. CDR1 is SEHNR and CDR2 is FQNEAQ in the germline V gene (reference sequence). The CDR3 consists of 16 residues. The CDR3 DNA follows: TGTGCCAGCAGCTTAGCTCAGGGGGCGATTGGAGAGACCCAGTACTTC. It encodes CASSLAQGAIGETQYF.

This clonotype was recorded at least ten times. The V gene is TRBV28, the J gene TRBJ2-7; perhaps TRBD1 as D (6 bases). V was shortened by 2 bases and J by 1 base, with 9 bases between the two germline ends. This CDR3 has 14 residues. CDR1 MDHEN and CDR2 SYDVKM come from the germline V gene. The CDR3 DNA reads as TGTGCCAGCAGTTTAAGGGGGATATCCTACGAGCAGTACTTC. As protein: CASSLRGISYEQYF.

This clonotype occurred once. J is TRBJ2-5 and V is TRBV6-2 or TRBV6-3; TRBD1 aligns across 9 bases. CDR1 and CDR2 from the germline V gene are MNHEY and SVGEGT. Trimming at V came to 6 bases and at J to 2 bases, leaving 7 bases not matched to a gene. CDR3 length: 15 amino acids. CDR3 region: CASRRPGQGQETQYF. In DNA, the CDR3 is TGTGCCAGCAGAAGACCGGGACAGGGACAAGAGACCCAGTACTTC.

This clonotype was seen repeatedly, ten times or more. The V gene is TRBV6-6, the J gene TRBJ2-7; D is ambiguous. Trimming took 7 bases from V and 2 from J, leaving 6 bases between them. CDR1 MNHNY and CDR2 SVGAGI come from the germline V gene (reference sequence). The CDR3 spans 11 residues. CDR3 protein: CASTNPYEQYF. CDR3 sequence (DNA): TGTGCCAGCACCAATCCCTACGAGCAGTACTTC.

About this clonotype: The CDR3 ends on some other residue instead of the conserved phenylalanine or tryptophan, so this is likely a read error. The chain joins TRBV7-3 to TRBJ2-1, with TRBD2 matching 13 bases. This CDR3 has 19 residues. Germline V gene data show CDR1 as SGHTA and CDR2 as FQGTGA. DNA for the CDR3: TGTGACAGCAGCTTAAGGCCCCTAAGGACTAGCGGGGGTTACAATGAGCAGTTCTTA. This gives the protein CDSSLRPLRTSGGYNEQFL.

This clonotype was seen many times. This chain uses TRBV29-1 with TRBJ1-2, with unresolved D. There are 13 residues in the CDR3. Trimming pared 2 bases from V and 3 bases from J, leaving 10 bases between. The germline gives CDR1 SQVTM, CDR2 ANQGSEA. The CDR3 sequence is CSVERGSDYGYTF. CDR3 coding DNA: TGCAGCGTTGAACGGGGATCGGACTATGGCTACACCTTC.

This chain links TRBV20-1 with TRBJ2-7, with 9 bases identical to TRBD2. Germline CDR1 and CDR2: DFQATT and SNEGSKA (reference sequence). The CDR3 sequence is 15 residues long. Trimming at V came to 3 bases and at J to 2 bases, leaving 8 bases not matched to a gene. For the CDR3, the DNA is TGCAGTGCTAGGGATCTAGCGGGACTGCCCTACGAGCAGTACTTC. It encodes CSARDLAGLPYEQYF.

The sample holds many counts of this clonotype. This clone may be a read error of a much larger clone one base away. This chain connects TRBV20-1 to TRBJ2-7, with TRBD2 identical over 13 bases. CDR1 and CDR2 (germline): DFQATT, SNEGSKA (reference sequence). V shed 4 bases and J 1 base; nucleotides not matched to a gene: 7. There are 16 residues in the CDR3. CDR3 in DNA: TGCAGTGCTACCCAAGGGACTAGCGGGACTTCCTACGAGCAGTACTTC. Its protein is CSATQGTSGTSYEQYF.

This clonotype was counted a few times. This sequence may be a read error, since a much larger clone differs from it by one base. This sequence joins TRBV6-1 and TRBJ2-5; D not certain. The germline V and J ends were trimmed by 7 bases and 0 bases, with 6 bases remaining between them. This CDR3 region has 12 residues. Germline CDR1 and CDR2: MNHNS and SASEGT. The CDR3 protein is CASIRYQETQYF. The CDR3 DNA sequence: TGTGCCAGCATACGTTACCAAGAGACCCAGTACTTC.

This clonotype was recorded many times. The V and J genes are TRBV9 and TRBJ2-7; a weak D match, TRBD1 (5 bases). CDR1 is SGDLS, CDR2 YYNGEE, per germline. The germline V and J ends were trimmed by 0 bases and 2 bases, with 9 bases remaining between them. The CDR3 length is 14 residues. The CDR3: CASSVGLGAYEQYF. CDR3 coding DNA: TGTGCCAGCAGCGTAGGTCTAGGGGCCTACGAGCAGTACTTC. The whole variable domain, remainder taken from reference TRBV9 and TRBJ2-7, is DSGVTQTPKHLITATGQRVTLRCSPRSGDLSVYWYQQSLDQGLQFLIQYYNGEERAKGNILERFSAQQFPDLHSELNLSSLELGDSALYFCASSVGLGAYEQYFGPGTRLTVT.